This T cell receptor (beta chain) came from a study of blood T cell repertoires in COVID-19. Study at large: The samples span acute and convalescent COVID-19 from the United States, Italy and Spain.

In Seattle, patients joined the study during active infection and were tracked longitudinally. In the authors' workflow: Amplifying reference gene primers gave estimates of nucleated cell counts. Assay: immunoSEQ multiplex PCR; the TCRdb copy retains only in-frame clones and omits some. D and trimming were read from the DNA, whereas the V and J calls and clone size are those reported in that table. The sample has around 210,000 clones, about 88% seen once; the top ten hold over 15%. Germline V gene data show CDR1 as SGHRS and CDR2 as YFSETQ. The CDR3 loop spans 15 amino acids. V shed 3 bases, J shed 3 bases, and the junction held 6 bases outside the gene matches.

Sequenced: peripheral blood. The receptor was isolated from a man aged 50-59 years with COVID-19, enrolled during active disease. This chain links TRBV5-1 with TRBJ2-7; 10 bases map to TRBD2. CDR3 loop: CASSSLLAGIYEQYF. As DNA, the CDR3 is TGCGCCAGCAGCTCTTTACTAGCGGGGATCTACGAGCAGTACTTC.